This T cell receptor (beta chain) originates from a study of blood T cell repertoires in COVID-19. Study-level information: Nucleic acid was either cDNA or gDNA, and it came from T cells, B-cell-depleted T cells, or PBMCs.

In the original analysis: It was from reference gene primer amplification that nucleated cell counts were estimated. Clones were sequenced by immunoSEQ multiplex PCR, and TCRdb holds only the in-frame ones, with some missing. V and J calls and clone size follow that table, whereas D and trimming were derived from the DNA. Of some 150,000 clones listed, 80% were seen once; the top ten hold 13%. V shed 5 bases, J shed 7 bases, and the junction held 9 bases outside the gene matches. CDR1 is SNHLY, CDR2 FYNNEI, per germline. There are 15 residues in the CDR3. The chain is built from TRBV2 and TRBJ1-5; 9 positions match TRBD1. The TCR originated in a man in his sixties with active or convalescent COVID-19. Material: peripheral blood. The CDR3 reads CASSPGTGFGQPQHF. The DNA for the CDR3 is TGTGCCAGCAGTCCCGGGACAGGGTTTGGGCAGCCCCAGCATTTT.